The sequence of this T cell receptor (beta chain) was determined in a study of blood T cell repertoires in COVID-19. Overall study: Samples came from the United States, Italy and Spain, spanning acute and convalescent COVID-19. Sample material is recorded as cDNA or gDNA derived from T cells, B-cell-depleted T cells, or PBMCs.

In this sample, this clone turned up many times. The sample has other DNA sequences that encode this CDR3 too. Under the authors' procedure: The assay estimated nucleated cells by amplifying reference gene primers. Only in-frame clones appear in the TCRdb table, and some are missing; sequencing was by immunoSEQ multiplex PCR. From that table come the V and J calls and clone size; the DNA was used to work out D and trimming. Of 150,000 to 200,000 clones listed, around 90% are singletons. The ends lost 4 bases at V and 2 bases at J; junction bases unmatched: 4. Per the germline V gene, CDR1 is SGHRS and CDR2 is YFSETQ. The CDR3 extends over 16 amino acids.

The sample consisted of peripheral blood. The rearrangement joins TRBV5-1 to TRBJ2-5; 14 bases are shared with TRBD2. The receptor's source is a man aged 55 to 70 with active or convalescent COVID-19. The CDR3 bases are TGCGCCAGCAGCCCGGGGACTAGCGGGGGTCAAGAGACCCAGTACTTC. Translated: CASSPGTSGGQETQYF. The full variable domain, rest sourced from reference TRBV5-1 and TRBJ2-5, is KAGVTQTPRYLIKTRGQQVTLSCSPISGHRSVSWYQQTPGQGLQFLFEYFSETQRNKGNFPGRFSGRQFSNSRSEMNVSTLELGDSALYLCASSPGTSGGQETQYFGPGTRLLVL.